This passage covers 14 T cell receptor beta chains from one sample sequenced in a study of T cells after yellow fever vaccination. TCRdb used MiXCR to reprocess the 5' RACE reads, holding one entry per CDR3 protein. The sample lists roughly 500,000 distinct CDR3 sequences, under 25% seen once, with over 11% in the top ten. This specimen consisted of PBMCs, obtained 15 days after the yellow fever booster vaccination. The receptors shown here come from a man aged 25-45 years who received the YFV17D yellow fever vaccine.

This clonotype has a handful of counts. The chain carries TRBV29-1 and TRBJ2-1; D is possibly TRBD1 (5 bases). The CDR3 sequence is 13 residues long. Germline CDR1 is SQVTM and CDR2 is ANQGSEA. Trimming pared 8 bases from V and 8 bases from J, leaving 19 bases between. CDR3: CSIEGPGMDEQFF. CDR3 DNA: TGCAGCATAGAAGGGCCAGGGATGGATGAGCAGTTCTTC.

This clonotype was seen more than once but under ten times. The chain couples TRBV27 to TRBJ2-4; TRBD2 is a possible D gene (6 bases). Germline V lookup: CDR1 MNHEY, CDR2 SMNVEV (reference sequence). The CDR3 has 16 residues. V lost 2 bases to trimming and J lost 0 bases, with 11 bases between them. The CDR3 coding sequence is TGTGCCAGCAGTTTAACAGGACTACTAGCCAAAAACATTCAGTACTTC. It encodes CASSLTGLLAKNIQYF.

The chain links TRBV3-1 to TRBJ2-7; 7 positions match TRBD2. This CDR3 has 14 residues. In germline, CDR1 is LGHDT, CDR2 YNNKEL (reference sequence). V shed 3 bases, J shed 2 bases, and the junction held 4 bases outside the gene matches. CDR3 loop: CASSHSSGTYEQYF. The CDR3 nucleotides are TGTGCCAGCAGCCATTCTAGCGGCACCTACGAGCAGTACTTC.

Ten or more counts support this clonotype. The genes are TRBV27 and TRBJ2-1; 12 nucleotides align to TRBD2. Germline V CDR1 and CDR2: MNHEY, SMNVEV (reference sequence). Trimming cost V 7 bases and J 3 bases; bases outside gene matches: 4. The CDR3 loop spans 15 amino acids. This CDR3 is CASKLAGGGYNEQFF. The CDR3 coding sequence is TGTGCCAGCAAACTAGCGGGAGGTGGCTACAATGAGCAGTTCTTC.

The genes are TRBV15 and TRBJ2-7; no clear D gene. Trimming pared 0 bases from V and 6 bases from J, leaving 6 bases between. CDR3 length equals 12 residues. Germline loops: CDR1 LNHNV, CDR2 YYDKDF (reference sequence). Written as DNA, the CDR3 is TGTGCCACCAGCAGAGAGTATTCCGAGCAGTACTTC. It is translated as CATSREYSEQYF. Looking up the rest from reference TRBV15 and TRBJ2-7 gives the full variable domain: DAMVIQNPRYQVTQFGKPVTLSCSQTLNHNVMYWYQQKSSQAPKLLFHYYDKDFNNEADTPDNFQSRRPNTSFCFLDIRSPGLGDTAMYLCATSREYSEQYFGPGTRLTVT.

This clonotype was seen a few times. The rearrangement uses TRBV7-8 and TRBJ2-3; D gene ambiguous. The CDR3 contains 15 residues. Trimming took 10 bases from V and 3 from J, leaving 20 bases between them. CDR1 and CDR2 from the germline V gene are SGHVS and FQNEAQ. The CDR3 region is CATRPGLAWTDTQYF. CDR3 in DNA: TGTGCCACCCGGCCGGGTTTGGCATGGACAGATACGCAGTATTTT.

The chain couples TRBV6-5 to TRBJ2-5, with 11 bases lining up with TRBD1. V trimming: 2 bases; J trimming: 7 bases; junction bases outside the gene matches: 6. Germline-derived CDR1 and CDR2 are MNHEY and SVGAGI. The CDR3 contains 15 residues. CDR3 bases: TGTGCCAGCAGTTACAGGGACAGGGGGTGGGGGACCCAGTACTTC. It yields the protein CASSYRDRGWGTQYF.

This clonotype turned up a few times. V and J are TRBV12-3 or TRBV12-4 and TRBJ2-5; unclear D gene. The V end lost 5 bases, the J end lost 2 bases, and 12 bases lay between the germline ends. The CDR3 covers 14 residues. This CDR3 is CASSRSNLQETQYF. For the CDR3, the DNA is TGTGCCAGCAGTCGGAGCAATTTACAAGAGACCCAGTACTTC.

This clonotype was recorded a few times. The rearrangement uses TRBV27 and TRBJ2-3; 8 bases align to TRBD2. The CDR3 length is 20 residues. Looked up from germline, CDR1 is MNHEY and CDR2 is SMNVEV (reference sequence). With V trimmed by 5 bases and J by 1 base, 20 bases remained unmatched. Written as DNA, the CDR3 is TGTGCCAGCAGTCCGACCATAGCGGGACTGGCGGGAACGGGCACAGATACGCAGTATTTT. Its translation: CASSPTIAGLAGTGTDTQYF.

The chain has TRBV4-3 and TRBJ2-1; D is unclear. The V end lost 0 bases, the J end lost 4 bases, and 7 bases lay between the germline ends. There are 14 residues in the CDR3. The germline V gene has CDR1 LGHNA and CDR2 YSLEER. As DNA, the CDR3 is TGCGCCAGCAGCCAAGACACTTCTTACAATGAGCAGTTCTTC. It translates to CASSQDTSYNEQFF.

The chain combines TRBV12-3 or TRBV12-4 with TRBJ2-3; 9 bases fit TRBD2. CDR3 length equals 15 residues. J lost 8 bases, V lost 7 bases, and 13 bases had no gene match. The CDR3 region has the DNA TGTGCCAGCACAGTTAGCGGGAGAAACCAGGGTACGCAGTATTTT. This codes for CASTVSGRNQGTQYF.

This chain uses TRBV11-3 with TRBJ2-1; D might be TRBD1 (5 bases). Germline V gene data show CDR1 as SGHNT and CDR2 as YENEEA. V dropped 6 bases and J dropped 8 bases, with 14 bases sitting between them. This CDR3 has 13 amino acids. The CDR3 nucleotides are TGTGCCAGCAGAAACTCAGGGTCCCATGAGCAGTTCTTC. Protein sequence: CASRNSGSHEQFF.

This clonotype appeared a single time. The germline gene is not matched at one end of the junction; a read error may be the cause. The chain combines TRBV29-1 with TRBJ1-2; 8 nucleotides line up with TRBD1. The CDR3 spans 13 residues. From germline, CDR1 is SQVTM and CDR2 ANQGSEA. CDR3 DNA: TGCAGCGTAGCGACAGGGGAGGACTATGACTACACCTTC. Its translation is CSVATGEDYDYTF.

This clonotype was seen only a few times. This sequence joins TRBV7-9 and TRBJ2-7, with 11 bases fitting TRBD2. V trimming: 6 bases; J trimming: 0 bases; junction bases outside the gene matches: 4. In germline, CDR1 is SEHNR, CDR2 FQNEAQ (reference sequence). CDR3 length: 15 residues. Here the CDR3 reads CASSSTSGDSYEQYF. The CDR3 coding sequence is TGTGCCAGCAGTTCGACTAGCGGGGACTCCTACGAGCAGTACTTC.